This T cell receptor beta chain was obtained from a study of blood T cell repertoires in COVID-19. From germline, CDR1 is LGHNA and CDR2 YNFKEQ. V lost 3 bases, J lost 8 bases, and 11 bases stayed unmatched. The CDR3 is 15 amino acids. Followed over time, Seattle patients had been enrolled while infection was active. Measured with immunoSEQ multiplex PCR; TCRdb has only the in-frame clones, and not every one. The repertoire holds fewer than 250,000 clones, with over 80% as singletons. The chain recombines TRBV4-2 with TRBJ1-2; 8 bases line up with TRBD1. The clonotype comes from a man aged 25 to 40 with COVID-19, enrolled during active disease. The sequencing input was peripheral blood. The CDR3 DNA is TGTGCCAGCAGCCAGGCTGGACAGGGTTTAAGCGGCTACACCTTC. It codes for CASSQAGQGLSGYTF.